The 27 T cell receptor beta chains in this list originate from one sample, sequenced in a study of spatial heterogeneity in lung cancer. Overall study results and limits: How many expanded intratumoral alpha and beta TCRs were present tracked the tumor mutation count, which was a count of nonsynonymous mutations.

Noted time point: sample taken at primary tumor resection. No cognate antigen is known for these TCRs. A single record per CDR3 protein comes from TCRdb applying MiXCR to the 5' RACE reads. The sample consists of about 15,000 distinct CDR3 sequences, under 8% of them appearing once. This specimen consisted of lung tumor tissue, obtained at surgery. The receptors were gathered from a male donor with early-stage non-small cell lung cancer.

The chain joins TRBV12-3 or TRBV12-4 to TRBJ1-1; 8 bases are a match to TRBD1. The CDR3 contains 15 residues. The V segment lost 6 bases and the J segment 4 bases; nucleotides outside the gene matches: 10. In nucleotides, the CDR3 is TGTGCCAGCAGCTTACAGGGGGGGCTTGGCACTGAAGCTTTCTTT. It codes for CASSLQGGLGTEAFF.

This clonotype was detected only a few times. V is TRBV29-1 and J is TRBJ2-3; either TRBD1 or TRBD2 may fit D (5 bases each). The ends were cut back, 6 bases at V and 0 bases at J, with 13 bases in the middle. This CDR3 contains 14 residues. Germline assignment: CDR1 SQVTM and CDR2 ANQGSEA. The CDR3 loop is CSVPPGTSTDTQYF. The DNA for the CDR3 is TGCAGCGTACCTCCGGGGACGAGCACAGATACGCAGTATTTT.

This sequence joins TRBV19 and TRBJ1-5, with 7 bases identical to TRBD1. V lost 3 bases to trimming and J lost 2 bases; unmatched junction nucleotides: 7. CDR1 and CDR2 (germline): LNHDA, SQIVND (reference sequence). CDR3 length: 16 amino acids. The CDR3 DNA follows: TGTGCCAGTAGTATGGGGCAGGGGGTGGGCAATCAGCCCCAGCATTTT. It encodes CASSMGQGVGNQPQHF.

This clonotype was observed a few times. The chain uses TRBV20-1 and TRBJ2-1; the match to TRBD2 covers 12 bases. Trimming took 5 bases from V and 10 from J; bases not matched to a gene: 12. This CDR3 is 15 amino acids long. CDR1 is DFQATT and CDR2 is SNEGSKA in the germline V gene (reference sequence). CDR3 amino acids: CSASPTSGSIGEQFF. CDR3 in DNA: TGCAGTGCTTCTCCGACTAGCGGGAGCATCGGGGAGCAGTTCTTC.

In its sample, this clonotype was seen many times. The chain employs TRBV3-1 and TRBJ2-7; 10 bases map to TRBD2. Per germline, CDR1 LGHDT and CDR2 YNNKEL (reference sequence). With V trimmed by 1 base and J by 1 base, 1 base remained unmatched. The CDR3 sequence is 15 residues long. The CDR3 is CASSQASGSSYEQYF. The CDR3 DNA reads as TGTGCCAGCAGCCAAGCTAGCGGGAGTTCCTACGAGCAGTACTTC.

This clonotype was seen ten or more times. The J gene is TRBJ1-5, the V gene TRBV20-1; D possibly corresponds to TRBD1 (6 bases). The V gene lost 2 bases and the J gene lost 2 bases, with 16 bases spanning the gap. From germline, CDR1 is DFQATT and CDR2 SNEGSKA (reference sequence). This CDR3 is 16 amino acids long. In DNA, the CDR3 is TGCAGTGCTAGATCGGGTTGGGGGCTTGGCAATCAGCCCCAGCATTTT. Residues: CSARSGWGLGNQPQHF.

This clonotype occurred a few times. A much larger clone differs from this one at a single base, so this may be a read error. This chain uses TRBV2 with TRBJ2-7; no firm D call. V lost 5 bases and J 4 bases, leaving 6 bases between the germline ends. Germline V gene lookup returns CDR1 SNHLY and CDR2 FYNNEI. CDR3 length: 11 amino acids. The CDR3 DNA is TGTGCCAGCAGTCGTGGATACGAGCAGTACTTC. Protein sequence: CASSRGYEQYF.

This chain's CDR3 is CASQNIIGETQYF. The DNA of the CDR3 is TGTGCCAGCCAGAACATAATAGGCGAGACCCAGTACTTC. The chain is built from TRBV6-5 and TRBJ2-5; D gene ambiguous. The germline CDR1 and CDR2 sequences are MNHEY and SVGAGI. V was cut by 8 bases and J by 5 bases, with 15 bases left in between. The CDR3 has 13 residues.

A few counts support this clonotype. The V and J genes are TRBV6-2 or TRBV6-3 and TRBJ2-5; tentatively, D is TRBD1 or TRBD2 (5 bases each). The germline gives CDR1 MNHEY, CDR2 SVGEGT. This CDR3 is built from 20 residues. Trimming took 0 bases from V and 0 from J, leaving 23 bases between them. The CDR3 DNA is TGTGCCAGCAGTTACTCCGCCTTGAGGGACGTCCTTCCGTACCAAGAGACCCAGTACTTC. Amino acids: CASSYSALRDVLPYQETQYF.

This clonotype has at least ten counts. The rearrangement links TRBV25-1 to TRBJ2-4; D not certain. The CDR3 runs to 14 residues. Trimming removed 1 base at V and 4 bases at J, with 8 bases between. Germline loops: CDR1 MGHDK, CDR2 SYGVNS. The CDR3 sequence is CASSESDSKNIQYF. The CDR3 region has the DNA TGTGCCAGCAGTGAATCGGATAGTAAAAACATTCAGTACTTC.

The CDR3 loop reads CASVTLAGGSGELFF. CDR3 coding DNA: TGTGCCAGTGTCACACTAGCGGGGGGTTCCGGGGAGCTGTTTTTT. The rearrangement links TRBV19 to TRBJ2-2, with 12 bases that match TRBD2. The V gene's germline CDR1 is LNHDA and CDR2 SQIVND (reference sequence). V trimming: 8 bases; J trimming: 6 bases; junction bases outside the gene matches: 7. The CDR3 has 15 amino acids.

The gene calls are TRBV29-1 and TRBJ1-3; tentative D call: TRBD1 (6 bases). Deletions cut 7 bases from V and 1 base from J, with 11 bases between. CDR3 length equals 13 residues. Germline V gives CDR1 SQVTM, CDR2 ANQGSEA. CDR3 in amino acids: CSAQRGSGNTIYF. The CDR3 DNA reads as TGCAGCGCCCAAAGGGGGTCTGGAAACACCATATATTTT.

To note about this clonotype: This may stem from a read error, because a much larger clone lies one nucleotide away. The missing conserved phenylalanine or tryptophan at the end of this CDR3 makes a read error likely. The chain has TRBV9 and TRBJ2-3; D is unclear. The germline CDR1 and CDR2 sequences are SGDLS and YYNGEE. V was shortened by 0 bases and J by 9 bases, with 11 bases between the two germline ends. The CDR3 extends over 13 amino acids. The chain's CDR3 is CASSVGGIGTQYL. In DNA, the CDR3 is TGTGCCAGCAGCGTAGGGGGAATTGGAACGCAGTATCTT.

In this sample, this clonotype turned up a few times. The J gene is TRBJ2-2, the V gene TRBV12-5; 11 bases are a match to TRBD2. V lost 1 base and J lost 5; bases outside the gene matches: 3. Germline CDR1 and CDR2: LGHNT and FRNRAP. CDR3 size: 16 residues. CDR3 loop: CASGLASGRRTGELFF. The DNA for the CDR3 is TGTGCTAGTGGTTTGGCTAGCGGGAGGCGAACCGGGGAGCTGTTTTTT.

By its share, this clonotype is medium-sized. The V call is TRBV28, the J call TRBJ2-2, with 9 bases fitting TRBD1. Germline values: CDR1 MDHEN, CDR2 SYDVKM. The ends lost 6 bases at V and 4 bases at J; junction bases unmatched: 6. The CDR3 sequence is 15 residues long. For the CDR3, the DNA is TGTGCCAGCAGATGGGACAGGGCTTCCACCGGGGAGCTGTTTTTT. It is translated as CASRWDRASTGELFF.

There are many counts of this clonotype. The chain couples TRBV2 to TRBJ2-7; D remains unclear. V was trimmed by 2 bases and J by 4 bases, leaving 12 bases between them. The CDR3 consists of 14 residues. Germline CDR1 and CDR2: SNHLY and FYNNEI. CDR3 region: CASSESTFLYEQYF. In nucleotides, the CDR3 is TGTGCCAGCAGTGAAAGCACTTTTCTTTACGAGCAGTACTTC.

This clonotype was picked up many times. Here the CDR3 reads CASSFSGDTQYF. CDR3 DNA sequence: TGCGCCAGCAGCTTTTCAGGGGATACGCAGTATTTT. This rearrangement joins TRBV5-1 to TRBJ2-3; maybe TRBD1 (5 bases). V dropped 2 bases and J dropped 6 bases, with 7 bases sitting between them. The CDR3 loop spans 12 amino acids. Looked up from germline, CDR1 is SGHRS and CDR2 is YFSETQ.

In regard to this clonotype: The junction departs from the called germline gene at one end, perhaps through a read error. The chain is built from TRBV30 and TRBJ2-5; 8 nucleotides agree with TRBD2. CDR1 and CDR2 from the germline V gene are GTSNPN and SVGIG (reference sequence). The CDR3 loop spans 15 amino acids. CDR3 residues: CAWSVRKSGGRSLSF. In DNA, the CDR3 is TGTGCCTGGAGTGTACGGAAGAGCGGGGGAAGGTCTTTGTCCTTC.

This clonotype was counted at least ten times. This rearrangement joins TRBV3-1 to TRBJ2-5, with 8 bases matching TRBD2. Germline V gives CDR1 LGHDT, CDR2 YNNKEL (reference sequence). V shed 5 bases and J 5 bases; nucleotides not matched to a gene: 10. The CDR3 runs 15 residues. Written as DNA, the CDR3 is TGTGCCAGCAGCGGAGGGCGGGGGGCCCGGGAGACCCAGTACTTC. Residues: CASSGGRGARETQYF.

Ten or more counts support this clonotype. The genes are TRBV24-1 and TRBJ2-1; D gene unclear. The CDR3 spans 13 residues. Trimming stripped 4 bases from V and 10 bases from J, with 13 bases between. Germline CDR1 is KGHDR and CDR2 is SFDVKD. CDR3 sequence: CATSDLQRREQFF. CDR3 coding DNA: TGTGCCACCAGTGACCTCCAAAGGCGGGAGCAGTTCTTC.

This clonotype showed up many times. CDR3 bases: TGCAGTGCTAGAACAGACGAGAACACTGAAGCTTTCTTT. Encoded protein: CSARTDENTEAFF. The chain joins TRBV20-1 to TRBJ1-1; D is unclear. CDR1 and CDR2 from the germline V gene are DFQATT and SNEGSKA (reference sequence). V lost 2 bases to trimming and J lost 1 base, with 8 bases between them. This CDR3 has 13 residues.

This clonotype was counted a few times. An end of the junction does not agree with germline; a read error may underlie this. V is TRBV5-1 and J is TRBJ2-3; a possible D gene is TRBD1 (5 bases). Germline V gene data show CDR1 as SGHRS and CDR2 as YFSETQ. This CDR3 has 15 residues. Here the CDR3 reads CVSSLGHTGTDTQYF. The CDR3 coding sequence is TGCGTCAGCAGCCTGGGGCATACCGGCACAGATACGCAGTATTTT.

There are a few counts of this clonotype. The chain uses TRBV3-1 and TRBJ1-5, with D unclear. V was clipped by 1 base and J by 1 base, with 2 bases between them. Looked up from germline, CDR1 is LGHDT and CDR2 is YNNKEL (reference sequence). This CDR3 spans 13 amino acids. CDR3 coding DNA: TGTGCCAGCAGCCAAGCAAGCAATCAGCCCCAGCATTTT. It yields the protein CASSQASNQPQHF.

The rearrangement joins TRBV7-2 to TRBJ2-2; D is unresolved. This CDR3 has 13 residues. In germline, CDR1 is SGHTA, CDR2 FQGNSA. Trimming shortened V by 0 bases and J by 4 bases, and 3 bases separated the two germline ends. CDR3 nucleotide sequence: TGTGCCAGCAGCTTAGCTATCACCGGGGAGCTGTTTTTT. Translated: CASSLAITGELFF.

This clonotype was counted many times. The chain links TRBV5-1 to TRBJ1-4; D not certain. The CDR3 contains 14 residues. Trimming removed 5 bases from V and 1 base from J, with 9 bases in between. Germline V gene sequence: CDR1 SGHRS, CDR2 YFSETQ. The CDR3 here is CASRRDLTNEKLFF. The CDR3 region has the DNA TGCGCCAGCAGGCGGGATTTAACTAATGAAAAACTGTTTTTT.

This clonotype was detected a few times. The chain couples TRBV6-5 to TRBJ2-3; TRBD2 matches at 11 bases. This CDR3 region has 16 residues. Per germline, CDR1 MNHEY and CDR2 SVGAGI. Losses at the gene ends were 6 bases for V and 1 base for J; bases not matched to a gene: 6. Here the CDR3 DNA reads TGTGCCAGCAGAGCTACTAGCGGGGGACGCACAGATACGCAGTATTTT. It is translated as CASRATSGGRTDTQYF.

This clonotype has just a few counts. The chain is built from TRBV11-3 and TRBJ1-1; no reliable D call. Germline loops: CDR1 SGHNT, CDR2 YENEEA. Trimming took 0 bases from V and 5 from J, leaving 7 bases between them. The CDR3 has 13 residues. This chain's CDR3 is CASSLETGTEAFF. The DNA for the CDR3 is TGTGCCAGCAGCTTAGAGACGGGAACTGAAGCTTTCTTT.